This T cell receptor beta chain is drawn from a study of cytomegalovirus exposure and HLA in healthy donors. Deletions cut 8 bases from V and 0 bases from J, with 14 bases between. Germline V gene lookup returns CDR1 MNHNS and CDR2 SASEGT. CDR3 length equals 15 residues. The PCR ran on 60 Vbeta and 13 Jbeta primers. Sequenced by immunoSEQ multiplex PCR; TCRdb stores in-frame clones only, minus some. The table records 100,000 to 120,000 clones, about 80% of them present only once. Sequenced sample: PBMCs. The TCR sequence derives from a man aged 25 to 40 in good health and CMV-seropositive. The rearrangement links TRBV6-1 to TRBJ1-5; weak D call: TRBD1 (6 bases). DNA for the CDR3: TGTGCCAGCTCCACAGGGCATTATAGCAATCAGCCCCAGCATTTT. The encoded protein is CASSTGHYSNQPQHF.